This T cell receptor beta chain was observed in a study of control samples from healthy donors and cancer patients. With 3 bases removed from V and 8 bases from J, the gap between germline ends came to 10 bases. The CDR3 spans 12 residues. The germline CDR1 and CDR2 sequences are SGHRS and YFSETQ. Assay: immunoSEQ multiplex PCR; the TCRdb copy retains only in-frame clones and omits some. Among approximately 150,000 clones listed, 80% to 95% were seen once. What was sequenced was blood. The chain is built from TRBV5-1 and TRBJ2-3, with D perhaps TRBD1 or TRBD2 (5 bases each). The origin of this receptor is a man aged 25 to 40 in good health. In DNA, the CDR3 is TGCGCCAGCAGCTCGGGGACCTTTACGCAGTATTTT. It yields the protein CASSSGTFTQYF.